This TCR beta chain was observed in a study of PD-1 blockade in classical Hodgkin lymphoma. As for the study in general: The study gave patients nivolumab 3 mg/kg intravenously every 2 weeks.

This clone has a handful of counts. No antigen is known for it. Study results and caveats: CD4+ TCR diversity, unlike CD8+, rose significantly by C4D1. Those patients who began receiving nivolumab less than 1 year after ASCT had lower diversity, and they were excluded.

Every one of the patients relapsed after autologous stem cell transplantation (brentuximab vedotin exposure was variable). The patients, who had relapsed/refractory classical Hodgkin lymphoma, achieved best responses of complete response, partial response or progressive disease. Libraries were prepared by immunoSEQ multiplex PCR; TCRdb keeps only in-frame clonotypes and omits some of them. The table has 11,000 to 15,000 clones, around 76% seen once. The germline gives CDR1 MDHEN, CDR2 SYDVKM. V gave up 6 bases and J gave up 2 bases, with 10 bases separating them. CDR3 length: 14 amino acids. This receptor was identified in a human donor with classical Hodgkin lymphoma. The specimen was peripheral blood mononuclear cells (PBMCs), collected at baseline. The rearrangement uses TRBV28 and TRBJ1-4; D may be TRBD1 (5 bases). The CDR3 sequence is CASSYGGTNEKLFF. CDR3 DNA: TGTGCCAGCAGCTACGGGGGGACTAATGAAAAACTGTTTTTT.